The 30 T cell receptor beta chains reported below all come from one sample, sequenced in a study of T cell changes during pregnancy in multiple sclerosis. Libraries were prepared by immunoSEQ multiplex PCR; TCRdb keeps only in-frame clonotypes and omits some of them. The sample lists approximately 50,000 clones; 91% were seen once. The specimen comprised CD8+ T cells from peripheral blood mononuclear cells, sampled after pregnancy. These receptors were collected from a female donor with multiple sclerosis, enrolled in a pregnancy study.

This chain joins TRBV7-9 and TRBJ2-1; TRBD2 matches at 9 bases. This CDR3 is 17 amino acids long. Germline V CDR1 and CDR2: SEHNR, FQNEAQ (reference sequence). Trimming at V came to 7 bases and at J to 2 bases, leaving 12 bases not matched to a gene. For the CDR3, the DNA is TGTGCCAGCAACATCCGCGGGGGGGCCTTCCCCTACAATGAGCAGTTCTTC. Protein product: CASNIRGGAFPYNEQFF. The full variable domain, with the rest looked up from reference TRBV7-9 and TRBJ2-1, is DTGVSQNPRHKITKRGQNVTFRCDPISEHNRLYWYRQTLGQGPEFLTYFQNEAQLEKSRLLSDRFSAERPKGSFSTLEIQRTEQGDSAMYLCASNIRGGAFPYNEQFFGPGTRLTVL.

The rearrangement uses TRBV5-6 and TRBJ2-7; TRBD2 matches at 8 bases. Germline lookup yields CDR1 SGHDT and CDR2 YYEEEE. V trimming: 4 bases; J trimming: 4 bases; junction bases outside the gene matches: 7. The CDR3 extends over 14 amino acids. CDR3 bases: TGTGCCAGCAGCGCTCGGGGGGGAGTATACGAGCAGTACTTC. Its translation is CASSARGGVYEQYF.

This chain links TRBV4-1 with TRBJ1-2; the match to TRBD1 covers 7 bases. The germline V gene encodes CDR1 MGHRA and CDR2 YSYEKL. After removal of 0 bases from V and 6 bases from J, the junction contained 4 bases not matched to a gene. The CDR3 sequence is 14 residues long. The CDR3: CASSQEGTVNGYTF. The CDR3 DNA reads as TGCGCCAGCAGCCAAGAAGGGACAGTCAATGGCTACACCTTC.

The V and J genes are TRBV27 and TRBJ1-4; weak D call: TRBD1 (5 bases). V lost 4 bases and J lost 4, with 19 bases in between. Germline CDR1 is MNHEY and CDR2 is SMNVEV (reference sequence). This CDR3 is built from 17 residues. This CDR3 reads CASSSKDYRDGNEKLFF. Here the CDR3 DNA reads TGTGCCAGCAGTTCTAAGGACTACCGGGACGGTAATGAAAAACTGTTTTTT.

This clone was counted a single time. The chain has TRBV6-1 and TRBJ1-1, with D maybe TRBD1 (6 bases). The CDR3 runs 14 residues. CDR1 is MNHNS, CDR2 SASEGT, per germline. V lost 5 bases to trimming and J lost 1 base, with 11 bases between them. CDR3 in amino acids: CASSPLGQNTEAFF. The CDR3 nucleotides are TGTGCCAGCAGTCCCCTGGGACAGAACACTGAAGCTTTCTTT.

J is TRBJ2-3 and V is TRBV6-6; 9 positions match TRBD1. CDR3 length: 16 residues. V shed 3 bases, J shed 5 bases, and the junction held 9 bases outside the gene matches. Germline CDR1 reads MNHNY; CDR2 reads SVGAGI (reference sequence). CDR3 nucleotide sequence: TGTGCCAGCAGTTATTCCGGGACAGGGTGGGAAGATACGCAGTATTTT. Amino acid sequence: CASSYSGTGWEDTQYF.

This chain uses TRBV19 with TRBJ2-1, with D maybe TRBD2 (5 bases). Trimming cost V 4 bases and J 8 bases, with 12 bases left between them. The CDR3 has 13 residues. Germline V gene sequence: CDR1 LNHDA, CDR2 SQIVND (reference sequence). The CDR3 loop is CASSTPPGDEQFF. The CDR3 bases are TGTGCCAGTAGTACCCCCCCCGGGGATGAGCAGTTCTTC.

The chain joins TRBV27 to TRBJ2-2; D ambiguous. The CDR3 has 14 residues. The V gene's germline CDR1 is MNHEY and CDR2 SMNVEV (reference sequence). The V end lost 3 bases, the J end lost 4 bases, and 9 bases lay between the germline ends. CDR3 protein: CASSFSRITGELFF. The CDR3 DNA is TGTGCCAGCAGTTTTAGTAGAATCACCGGGGAGCTGTTTTTT.

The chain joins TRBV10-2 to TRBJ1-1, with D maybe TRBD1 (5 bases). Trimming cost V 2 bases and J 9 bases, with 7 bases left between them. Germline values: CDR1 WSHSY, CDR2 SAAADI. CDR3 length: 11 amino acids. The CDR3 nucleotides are TGCGCCAGCAGTGAGGCAGGGAAAGCTTTCTTT. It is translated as CASSEAGKAFF.

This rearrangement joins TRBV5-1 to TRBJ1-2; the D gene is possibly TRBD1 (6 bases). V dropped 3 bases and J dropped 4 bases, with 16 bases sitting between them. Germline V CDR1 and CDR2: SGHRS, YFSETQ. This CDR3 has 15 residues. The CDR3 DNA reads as TGCGCCAGCAGCTCGGGGGGCGGACAGATCTATGGCTACACCTTC. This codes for CASSSGGGQIYGYTF.

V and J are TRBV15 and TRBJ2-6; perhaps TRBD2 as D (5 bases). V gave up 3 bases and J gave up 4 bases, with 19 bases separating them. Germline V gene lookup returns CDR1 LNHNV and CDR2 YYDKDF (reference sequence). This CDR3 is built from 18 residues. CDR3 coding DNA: TGTGCCACCAGCAGGGACTCAATAACTCCCCCCGGGGCCAACGTCCTGACTTTC. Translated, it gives CATSRDSITPPGANVLTF.

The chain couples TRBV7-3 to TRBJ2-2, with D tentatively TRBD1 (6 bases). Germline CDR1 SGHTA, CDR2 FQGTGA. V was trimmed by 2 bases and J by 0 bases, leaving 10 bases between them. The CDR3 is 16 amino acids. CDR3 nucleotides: TGTGCCAGCAGCTTAGGGGGCAGCCCGAACACCGGGGAGCTGTTTTTT. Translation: CASSLGGSPNTGELFF.

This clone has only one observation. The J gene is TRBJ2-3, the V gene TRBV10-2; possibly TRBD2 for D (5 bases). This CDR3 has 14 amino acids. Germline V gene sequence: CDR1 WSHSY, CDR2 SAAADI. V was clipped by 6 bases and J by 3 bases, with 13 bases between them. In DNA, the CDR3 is TGCGCCAGCAGGGTCAGCGGAGAAACAGATACGCAGTATTTT. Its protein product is CASRVSGETDTQYF.

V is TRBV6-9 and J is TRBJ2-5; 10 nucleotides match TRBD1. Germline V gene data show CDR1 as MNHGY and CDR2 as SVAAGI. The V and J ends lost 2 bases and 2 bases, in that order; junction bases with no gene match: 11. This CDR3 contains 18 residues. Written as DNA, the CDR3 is TGTGCCAGCAGTTATCGTAGGGACAGGGGCTCCGATCAAGAGACCCAGTACTTC. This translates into CASSYRRDRGSDQETQYF.

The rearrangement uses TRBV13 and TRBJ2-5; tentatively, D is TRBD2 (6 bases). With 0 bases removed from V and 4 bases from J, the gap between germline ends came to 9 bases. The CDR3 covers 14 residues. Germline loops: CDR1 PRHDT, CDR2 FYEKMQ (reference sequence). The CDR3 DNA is TGTGCCAGCAGCTTAGGCGGGGGAGGAGAGACCCAGTACTTC. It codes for CASSLGGGGETQYF.

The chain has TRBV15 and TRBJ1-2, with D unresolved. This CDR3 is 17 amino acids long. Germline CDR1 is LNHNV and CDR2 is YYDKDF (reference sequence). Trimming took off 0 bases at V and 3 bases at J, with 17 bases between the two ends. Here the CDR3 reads CATSRDSGFAFDYGYTF. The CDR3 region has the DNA TGTGCCACCAGCAGAGATTCCGGGTTCGCATTCGACTATGGCTACACCTTC.

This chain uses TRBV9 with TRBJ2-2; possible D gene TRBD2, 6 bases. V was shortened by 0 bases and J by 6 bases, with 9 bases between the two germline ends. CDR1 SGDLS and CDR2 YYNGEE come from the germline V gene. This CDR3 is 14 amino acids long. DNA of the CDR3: TGTGCCAGCAGCGTAGACGCGGGGCCCGGGGAGCTGTTTTTT. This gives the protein CASSVDAGPGELFF.

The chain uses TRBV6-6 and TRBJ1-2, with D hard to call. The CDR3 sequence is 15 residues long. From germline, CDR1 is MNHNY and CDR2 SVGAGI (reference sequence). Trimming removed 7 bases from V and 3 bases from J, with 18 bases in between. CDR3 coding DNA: TGTGCCAGCACAGCGGCGGACGGATTCGACTATGGCTACACCTTC. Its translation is CASTAADGFDYGYTF.

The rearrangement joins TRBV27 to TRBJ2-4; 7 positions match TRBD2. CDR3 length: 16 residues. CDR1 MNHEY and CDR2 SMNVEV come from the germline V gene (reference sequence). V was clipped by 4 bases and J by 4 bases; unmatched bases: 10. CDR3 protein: CASSSIPFGGKNIQYF. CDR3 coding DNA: TGTGCCAGCAGTTCCATCCCTTTCGGGGGGAAAAACATTCAGTACTTC.

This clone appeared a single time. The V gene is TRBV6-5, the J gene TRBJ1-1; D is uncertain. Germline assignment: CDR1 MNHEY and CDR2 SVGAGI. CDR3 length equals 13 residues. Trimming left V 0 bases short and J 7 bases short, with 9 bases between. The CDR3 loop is CASSYSWEGEAFF. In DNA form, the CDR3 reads TGTGCCAGCAGTTACTCGTGGGAGGGTGAAGCTTTCTTT.

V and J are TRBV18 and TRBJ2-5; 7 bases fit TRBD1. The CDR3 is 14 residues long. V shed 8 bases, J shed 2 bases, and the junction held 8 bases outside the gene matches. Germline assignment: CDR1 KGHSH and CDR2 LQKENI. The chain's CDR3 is CASTSSRGQETQYF. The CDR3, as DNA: TGTGCCAGCACCTCTTCCAGGGGGCAAGAGACCCAGTACTTC.

This chain's CDR3 is CSVEDGGTGSYEQYF. As DNA, the CDR3 is TGCAGCGTTGAAGATGGGGGGACAGGGAGCTACGAGCAGTACTTC. The chain joins TRBV29-1 to TRBJ2-7, with TRBD1 identical over 9 bases. This CDR3 is built from 15 residues. Germline values: CDR1 SQVTM, CDR2 ANQGSEA. The V segment lost 0 bases and the J segment 3 bases; nucleotides outside the gene matches: 6.

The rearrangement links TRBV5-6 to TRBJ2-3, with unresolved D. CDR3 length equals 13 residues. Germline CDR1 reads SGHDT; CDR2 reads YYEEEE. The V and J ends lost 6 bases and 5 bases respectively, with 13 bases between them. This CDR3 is CASNRVLLDTQYF. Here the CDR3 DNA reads TGTGCCAGCAACCGGGTCCTCCTAGATACGCAGTATTTT.

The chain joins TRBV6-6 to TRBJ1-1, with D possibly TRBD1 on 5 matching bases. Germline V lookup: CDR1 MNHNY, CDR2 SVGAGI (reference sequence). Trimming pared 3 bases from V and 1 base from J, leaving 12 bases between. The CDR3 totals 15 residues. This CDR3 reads CASSYVGGRNTEAFF. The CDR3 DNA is TGTGCCAGCAGTTATGTGGGGGGTAGGAACACTGAAGCTTTCTTT.

The DNA for the CDR3 is TGTGCCAGCACCTCGCCGCTAGCCGCCGGCATTCAGTACTTC. It translates to CASTSPLAAGIQYF. The chain employs TRBV7-9 and TRBJ2-4, with a weak D call TRBD2 (5 bases). The ends were cut back, 7 bases at V and 9 bases at J, with 19 bases in the middle. Germline CDR1 and CDR2: SEHNR and FQNEAQ (reference sequence). CDR3 length: 14 residues.

CDR3 nucleotide sequence: TGTGCCTGGGACATCCCGGGACAGGGGCCCTACGAGCAGTACTTC. Translating it yields CAWDIPGQGPYEQYF. The chain couples TRBV30 to TRBJ2-7; 10 bases match TRBD1. CDR3 size: 15 residues. V trimming: 5 bases; J trimming: 2 bases; junction bases outside the gene matches: 9. Germline V gene data show CDR1 as GTSNPN and CDR2 as SVGIG (reference sequence).

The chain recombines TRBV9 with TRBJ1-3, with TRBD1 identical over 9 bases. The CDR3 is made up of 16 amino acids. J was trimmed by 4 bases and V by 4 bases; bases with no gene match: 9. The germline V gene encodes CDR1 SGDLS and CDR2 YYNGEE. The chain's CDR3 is CASSTQRDRAGNTIYF. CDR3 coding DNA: TGTGCCAGCAGCACCCAGAGGGACAGGGCCGGAAACACCATATATTTT.

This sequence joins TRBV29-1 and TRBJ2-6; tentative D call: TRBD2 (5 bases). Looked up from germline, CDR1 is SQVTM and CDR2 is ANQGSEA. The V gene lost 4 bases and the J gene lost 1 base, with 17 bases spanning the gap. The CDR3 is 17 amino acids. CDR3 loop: CSVVAGVVESGANVLTF. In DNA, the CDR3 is TGCAGCGTTGTGGCGGGTGTAGTTGAATCTGGGGCCAACGTCCTGACTTTC.

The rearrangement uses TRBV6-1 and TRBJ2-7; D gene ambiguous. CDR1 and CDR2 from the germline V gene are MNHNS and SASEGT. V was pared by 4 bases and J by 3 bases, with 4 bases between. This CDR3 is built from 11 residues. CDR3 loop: CASSVDYEQYF. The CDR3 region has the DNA TGTGCCAGCAGTGTAGACTACGAGCAGTACTTC.

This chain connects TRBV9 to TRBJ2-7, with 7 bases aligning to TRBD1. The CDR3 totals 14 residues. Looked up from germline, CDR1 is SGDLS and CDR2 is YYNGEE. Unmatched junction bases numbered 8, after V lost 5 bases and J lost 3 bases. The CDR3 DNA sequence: TGTGCCAGCAGTGCCTTAGACAGGGACTACGAGCAGTACTTC. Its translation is CASSALDRDYEQYF.